This T cell receptor beta chain is from a study of regulatory T cells in long-lasting Graves disease. Study as a whole: Treatment with antithyroid drugs for over 5 years, together with positive TSH receptor antibodies, meant persistent Graves' disease.

The CDR3 loop spans 13 amino acids. Trimming took off 2 bases at V and 0 bases at J, with 5 bases between the two ends. Germline CDR1 is LGHDT and CDR2 is YNNKEL (reference sequence). Time point in this sample: persistent/refractory GD, antithyroid drugs over 5 years with positive TRAb. Making the TCR library involved RNA that had been extracted from PBMCs. For this clonotype: The antigen is undetermined.

Points from the study as a whole: The sample size was small, and this may have reduced accuracy. TCR diversity was lower in persistent Graves' patients than in newly diagnosed ones.

Combining iRepertoire HTBI primers with Arm-PCR of CDR3 regions, the authors built TCR beta libraries. TCRdb itself ran the multiplex PCR reads through MiXCR, one entry per CDR3 protein. Of a few hundred thousand distinct CDR3 sequences listed, 20% to 25% are singletons. The chain joins TRBV3-1 to TRBJ2-7, with unresolved D. This clonotype was sampled from a female donor with Graves disease. Sequenced material: peripheral blood mononuclear cells (PBMCs), taken when the disease was refractory, from a patient treated with antithyroid drugs. The CDR3 sequence: CASSQPTSYEQYF. For the CDR3, the DNA is TGTGCCAGCAGCCAACCCACCTCCTACGAGCAGTACTTC.